The TCR beta chain described here comes from a study of radiotherapy plus CTLA-4 blockade in lung cancer. Study overall: Objective response was observed in around a sixth of patients, and disease control in roughly 30%.

V lost 3 bases and J 6 bases, leaving 3 bases between the germline ends. This CDR3 has 11 amino acids. Looked up from germline, CDR1 is MNHEY and CDR2 is SMNVEV (reference sequence). Sequenced by immunoSEQ multiplex PCR; TCRdb stores in-frame clones only, minus some. The profile covers roughly 46,000 clones, with 70% to 80% appearing a single time and more than 6.5% taken by the ten largest. The TCR originated in a human donor with non-small cell lung cancer who had stable disease on radiotherapy plus ipilimumab. The source was peripheral blood, collected from a patient treated with radiotherapy plus ipilimumab. The chain employs TRBV27 and TRBJ2-1; D not resolved. Here the CDR3 DNA reads TGTGCCAGCAGTTTCTTCAATGAGCAGTTCTTC. It specifies CASSFFNEQFF.